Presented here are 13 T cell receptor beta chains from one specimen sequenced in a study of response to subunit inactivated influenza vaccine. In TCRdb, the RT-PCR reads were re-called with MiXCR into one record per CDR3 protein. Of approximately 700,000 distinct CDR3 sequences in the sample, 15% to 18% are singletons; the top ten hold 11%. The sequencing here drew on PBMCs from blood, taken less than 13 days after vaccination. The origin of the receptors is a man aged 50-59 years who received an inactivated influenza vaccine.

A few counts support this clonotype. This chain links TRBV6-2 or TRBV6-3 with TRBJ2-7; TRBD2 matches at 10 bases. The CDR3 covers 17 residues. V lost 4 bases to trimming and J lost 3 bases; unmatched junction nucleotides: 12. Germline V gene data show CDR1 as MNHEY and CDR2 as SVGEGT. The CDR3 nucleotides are TGTGCCAGCAGTTCATATGGAAGGCTAGCGGGAGACTACGAGCAGTACTTC. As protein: CASSSYGRLAGDYEQYF.

The CDR3 is CASSLLSGASNTDTQYF. The DNA of the CDR3 is TGTGCCAGCAGCTTACTGAGCGGGGCAAGCAACACAGATACGCAGTATTTT. This chain connects TRBV7-2 to TRBJ2-3, with 7 bases aligning to TRBD2. The CDR3 has 17 residues. With 2 bases clipped from V and 2 bases from J, the junction kept 10 bases outside the gene matches. The germline CDR1 and CDR2 sequences are SGHTA and FQGNSA.

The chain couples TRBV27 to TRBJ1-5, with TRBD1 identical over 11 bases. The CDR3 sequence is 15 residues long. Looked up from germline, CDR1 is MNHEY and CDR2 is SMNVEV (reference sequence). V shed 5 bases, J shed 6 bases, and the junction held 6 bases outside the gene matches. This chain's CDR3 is CASSHGTGGSQPQHF. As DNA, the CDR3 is TGTGCCAGCAGTCATGGGACAGGGGGTTCTCAGCCCCAGCATTTT.

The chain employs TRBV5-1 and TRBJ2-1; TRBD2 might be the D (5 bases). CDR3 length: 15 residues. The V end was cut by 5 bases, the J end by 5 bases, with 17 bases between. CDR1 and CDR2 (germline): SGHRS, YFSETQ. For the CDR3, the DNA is TGCGCCAGCAGTCCCGGAGCGGCGGGCCACAATGAGCAGTTCTTC. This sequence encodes CASSPGAAGHNEQFF.

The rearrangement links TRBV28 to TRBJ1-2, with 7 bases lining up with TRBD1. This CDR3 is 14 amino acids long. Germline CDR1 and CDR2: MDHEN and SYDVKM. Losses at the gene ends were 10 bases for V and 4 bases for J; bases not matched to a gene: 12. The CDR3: CAIGRGQKIYGYTF. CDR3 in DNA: TGTGCCATCGGAAGGGGACAGAAAATCTATGGCTACACCTTC.

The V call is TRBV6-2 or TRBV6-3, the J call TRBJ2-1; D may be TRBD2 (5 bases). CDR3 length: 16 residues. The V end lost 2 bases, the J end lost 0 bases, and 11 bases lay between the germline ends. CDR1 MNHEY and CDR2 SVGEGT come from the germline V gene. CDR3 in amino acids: CASSYASSSSYNEQFF. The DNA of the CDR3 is TGTGCCAGCAGTTACGCTAGCTCGAGCTCCTACAATGAGCAGTTCTTC.

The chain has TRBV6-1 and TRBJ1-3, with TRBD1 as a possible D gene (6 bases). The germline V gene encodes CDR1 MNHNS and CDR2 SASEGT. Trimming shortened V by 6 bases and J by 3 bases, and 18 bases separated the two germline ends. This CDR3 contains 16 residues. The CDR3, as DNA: TGTGCCAGCAGCGCCCATGGACAGTATGATGGAAACACCATATATTTT. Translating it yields CASSAHGQYDGNTIYF.

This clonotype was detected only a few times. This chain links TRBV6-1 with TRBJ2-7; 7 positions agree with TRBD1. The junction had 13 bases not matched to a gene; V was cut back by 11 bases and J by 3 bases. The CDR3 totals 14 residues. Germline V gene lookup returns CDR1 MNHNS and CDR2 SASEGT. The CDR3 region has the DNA TGTGCCTCCTGTCTCTTACAGGGGATCTACGAGCAGTACTTC. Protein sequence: CASCLLQGIYEQYF.

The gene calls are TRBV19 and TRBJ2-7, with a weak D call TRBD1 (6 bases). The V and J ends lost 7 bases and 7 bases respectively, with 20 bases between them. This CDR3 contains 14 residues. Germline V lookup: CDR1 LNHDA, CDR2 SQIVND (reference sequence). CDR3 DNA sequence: TGTGCCAGTACCCCGTTCGCAGGGGCGCGGGAGCAGTACTTC. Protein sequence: CASTPFAGAREQYF. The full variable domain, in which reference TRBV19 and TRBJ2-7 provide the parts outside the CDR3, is DGGITQSPKYLFRKEGQNVTLSCEQNLNHDAMYWYRQDPGQGLRLIYYSQIVNDFQKGDIAEGYSVSREKKESFPLTVTSAQKNPTAFYLCASTPFAGAREQYFGPGTRLTVT.

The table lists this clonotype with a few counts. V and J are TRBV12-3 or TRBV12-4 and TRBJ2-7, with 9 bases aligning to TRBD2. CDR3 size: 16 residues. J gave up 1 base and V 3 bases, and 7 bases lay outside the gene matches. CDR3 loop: CASSFAGGPRSYEQYF. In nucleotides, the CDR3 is TGTGCCAGCAGTTTCGCGGGGGGGCCGAGGTCCTACGAGCAGTACTTC.

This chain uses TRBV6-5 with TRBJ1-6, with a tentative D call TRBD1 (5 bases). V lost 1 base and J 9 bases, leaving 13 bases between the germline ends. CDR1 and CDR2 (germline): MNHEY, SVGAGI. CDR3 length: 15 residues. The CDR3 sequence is CASSYFGGVGSPLHF. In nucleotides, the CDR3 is TGTGCCAGCAGTTACTTCGGGGGTGTCGGTTCACCCCTCCACTTT.

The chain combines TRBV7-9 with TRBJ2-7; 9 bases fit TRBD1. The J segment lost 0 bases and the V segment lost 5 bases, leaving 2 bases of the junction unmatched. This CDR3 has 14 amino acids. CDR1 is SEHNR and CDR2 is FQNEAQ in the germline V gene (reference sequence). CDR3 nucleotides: TGTGCCAGCAGCCACAGGGGGCCCTCCTACGAGCAGTACTTC. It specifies CASSHRGPSYEQYF.

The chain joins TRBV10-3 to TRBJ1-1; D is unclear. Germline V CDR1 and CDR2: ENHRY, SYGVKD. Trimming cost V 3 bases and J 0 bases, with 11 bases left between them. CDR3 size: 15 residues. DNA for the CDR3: TGTGCCATCAGTGATTTCGGGTCGGTGAACACTGAAGCTTTCTTT. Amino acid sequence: CAISDFGSVNTEAFF.